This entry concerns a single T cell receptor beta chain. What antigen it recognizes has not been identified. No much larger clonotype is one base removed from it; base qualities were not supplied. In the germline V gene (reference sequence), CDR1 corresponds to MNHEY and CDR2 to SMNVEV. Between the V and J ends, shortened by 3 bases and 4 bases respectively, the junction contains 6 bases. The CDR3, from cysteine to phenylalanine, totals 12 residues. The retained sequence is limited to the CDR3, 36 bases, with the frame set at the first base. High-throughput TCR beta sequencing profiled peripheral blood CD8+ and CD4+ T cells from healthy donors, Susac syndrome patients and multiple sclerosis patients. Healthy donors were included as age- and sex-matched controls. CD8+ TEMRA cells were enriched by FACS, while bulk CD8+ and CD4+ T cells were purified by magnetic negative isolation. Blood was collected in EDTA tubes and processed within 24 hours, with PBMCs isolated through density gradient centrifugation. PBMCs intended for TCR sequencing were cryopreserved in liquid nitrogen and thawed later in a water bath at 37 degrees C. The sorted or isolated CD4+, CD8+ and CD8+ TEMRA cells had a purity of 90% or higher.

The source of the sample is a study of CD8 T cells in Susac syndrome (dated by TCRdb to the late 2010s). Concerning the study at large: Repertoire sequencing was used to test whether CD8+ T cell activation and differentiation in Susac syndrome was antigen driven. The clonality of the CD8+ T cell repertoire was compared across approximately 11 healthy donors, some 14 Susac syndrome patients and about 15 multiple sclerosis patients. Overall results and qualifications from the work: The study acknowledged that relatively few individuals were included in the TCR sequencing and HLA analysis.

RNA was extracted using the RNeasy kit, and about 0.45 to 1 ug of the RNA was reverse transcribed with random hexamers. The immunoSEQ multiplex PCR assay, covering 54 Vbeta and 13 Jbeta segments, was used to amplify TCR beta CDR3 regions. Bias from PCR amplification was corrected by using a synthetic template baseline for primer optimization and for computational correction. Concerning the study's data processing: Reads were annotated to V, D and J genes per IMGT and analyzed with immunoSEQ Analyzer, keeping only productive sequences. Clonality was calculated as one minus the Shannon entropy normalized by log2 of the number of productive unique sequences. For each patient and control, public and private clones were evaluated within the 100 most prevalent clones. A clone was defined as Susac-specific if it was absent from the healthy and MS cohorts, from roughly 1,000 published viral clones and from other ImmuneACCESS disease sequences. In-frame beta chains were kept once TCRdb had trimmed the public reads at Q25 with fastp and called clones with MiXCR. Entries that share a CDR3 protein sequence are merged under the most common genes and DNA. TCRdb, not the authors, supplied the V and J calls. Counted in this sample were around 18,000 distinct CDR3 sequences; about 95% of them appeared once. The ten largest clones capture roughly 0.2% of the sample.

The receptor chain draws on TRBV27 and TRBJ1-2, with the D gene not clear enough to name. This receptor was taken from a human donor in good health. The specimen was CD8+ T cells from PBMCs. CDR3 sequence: CASSFNGYGYTF. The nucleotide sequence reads TGTGCCAGCAGTTTTAACGGCTATGGCTACACCTTC.